A single sample gave rise to the 20 T cell receptor beta chains below, sequenced in a study of T-cell reconstitution after alpha-beta-depleted transplantation in children. Unique molecular identifiers featured in how the TCRbeta library was prepared. TCRdb analysed the PCR reads with MiXCR anew, one entry per CDR3 protein. The sample contains 200,000 to 250,000 distinct CDR3 sequences, 12% of which appear only once. Here the sequenced sample was PBMCs from the stem cell graft donor, taken from the stem cell graft. These receptors originate from a human donor who donated a stem cell graft to a child with acute lymphoblastic leukemia.

This clonotype came up many times. The J gene is TRBJ2-7, the V gene TRBV7-9; the D gene could be TRBD1 or TRBD2 (5 bases each). Trimming shortened V by 5 bases and J by 3 bases, and 17 bases separated the two germline ends. The CDR3 runs 15 residues. The germline CDR1 and CDR2 sequences are SEHNR and FQNEAQ (reference sequence). The CDR3 DNA reads as TGTGCCAGCAGCCCCCGGGACCGCCCGAACTACGAGCAGTACTTC. Its translation: CASSPRDRPNYEQYF.

The table lists this clonotype with many counts. J is TRBJ2-1 and V is TRBV20-1; 10 nucleotides match TRBD2. The V gene's germline CDR1 is DFQATT and CDR2 SNEGSKA (reference sequence). The CDR3 has 14 residues. The V and J ends lost 6 bases and 4 bases, in that order; junction bases with no gene match: 6. This CDR3 reads CSALGLATYNEQFF. CDR3 bases: TGCAGTGCCCTGGGACTAGCGACTTACAATGAGCAGTTCTTC.

The chain has TRBV4-2 and TRBJ2-3, with 8 bases aligning to TRBD2. V was pared by 0 bases and J by 6 bases, with 5 bases of the junction left unmatched. This CDR3 is built from 15 residues. Germline V gene sequence: CDR1 LGHNA, CDR2 YNFKEQ. CDR3 coding DNA: TGTGCCAGCAGCCAAGAGAGACTAGCGTTGGATACGCAGTATTTT. This sequence encodes CASSQERLALDTQYF.

This clonotype was counted many times. The chain couples TRBV25-1 to TRBJ2-7; the D gene could be TRBD1 or TRBD2 (6 bases each). The germline V and J ends were trimmed by 4 bases and 0 bases, with 13 bases remaining between them. Germline CDR1 MGHDK, CDR2 SYGVNS. This CDR3 contains 15 residues. This CDR3 reads CASSGSGGGSYEQYF. The CDR3 DNA follows: TGTGCCAGCAGTGGTAGCGGAGGGGGCTCCTACGAGCAGTACTTC.

This clonotype has only one observation. A read error may explain this, as a much larger clone is one base away. This chain uses TRBV28 with TRBJ2-7; TRBD1 aligns across 7 bases. Trimming cost V 7 bases and J 8 bases; bases outside gene matches: 8. The length of the CDR3 is 12 residues. Germline loops: CDR1 MDHEN, CDR2 SYDVKM. CDR3 DNA: TGTGCCAGCAATTCAGGGGGTTACAAGCAGTACTTC. This encodes CASNSGGYKQYF.

About this clonotype: A read error is possible here, since a much larger clone lies one base away. The V call is TRBV5-1, the J call TRBJ2-7; D is undetermined. Between the trimmed V and J ends, which lost 6 bases and 3 bases, there was a span of 19 bases. CDR3 size: 15 residues. Germline-derived CDR1 and CDR2 are SGHRS and YFSETQ. The CDR3 DNA follows: TGCGCCAGCATCTTCAAAGAGACACCTCACTACGAGCAGTACTTC. Its protein product is CASIFKETPHYEQYF.

This clonotype was found many times. V and J are TRBV29-1 and TRBJ1-2, with D possibly TRBD1 on 6 matching bases. The CDR3 has 13 residues. Trimming stripped 2 bases from V and 6 bases from J, with 13 bases between. Germline V lookup: CDR1 SQVTM, CDR2 ANQGSEA. DNA of the CDR3: TGCAGCGTTGAACCACGGGGGCGAAATGGCTACACCTTC. It encodes CSVEPRGRNGYTF.

This clonotype was counted ten times or more. The V gene is TRBV18, the J gene TRBJ1-1, with D perhaps matching TRBD1 (5 bases). Trimming shortened V by 6 bases and J by 6 bases, and 11 bases separated the two germline ends. The CDR3 is made up of 12 amino acids. Germline V lookup: CDR1 KGHSH, CDR2 LQKENI. CDR3 bases: TGTGCCAGCTCTACCGGGACCGCTGAAGCTTTCTTT. Amino acids: CASSTGTAEAFF.

Turning to this clonotype: A much bigger clone sits one base away, suggesting this may be a read error. The gene calls are TRBV2 and TRBJ1-5; D gene uncertain. Germline V gene data show CDR1 as SNHLY and CDR2 as FYNNEI. The CDR3 has 17 amino acids. CDR3 coding DNA: TGTTCCAGCGGTCACTTCGCTGGTAAGGCGAGCAATCAGCCCCAGCATTTT. It translates to CSSGHFAGKASNQPQHF.

This clonotype has a count of ten or more. The rearrangement joins TRBV29-1 to TRBJ1-2, with TRBD1 matching over 8 bases. V was clipped by 0 bases and J by 8 bases; unmatched bases: 11. This CDR3 region has 15 residues. The germline gives CDR1 SQVTM, CDR2 ANQGSEA. Here the CDR3 reads CSVEDRGQGQGGYTF. CDR3 in DNA: TGCAGCGTTGAAGATCGAGGACAGGGCCAGGGAGGCTACACCTTC.

This clonotype was seen at least ten times. The chain couples TRBV6-1 to TRBJ1-5, with D unresolved. Per the germline V gene, CDR1 is MNHNS and CDR2 is SASEGT. The CDR3 has 16 residues. Deletions cut 2 bases from V and 3 bases from J, with 14 bases between. CDR3 in DNA: TGTGCCAGCAGTGAAAGTTCTATCCATTTCAATCAGCCCCAGCATTTT. Protein product: CASSESSIHFNQPQHF.

This clonotype was detected many times. The V gene is TRBV12-3 or TRBV12-4, the J gene TRBJ1-2, with D hard to call. The CDR3 is made up of 15 amino acids. Trimming cost V 3 bases and J 6 bases, with 17 bases left between them. Here the CDR3 reads CASSFGRSVSNGYTF. DNA for the CDR3: TGTGCCAGCAGTTTCGGCAGATCGGTCTCCAATGGCTACACCTTC.

This clonotype was seen at least ten times. This rearrangement joins TRBV20-1 to TRBJ2-7; D is ambiguous. Trimming shortened V by 5 bases and J by 0 bases, and 14 bases separated the two germline ends. The germline V gene encodes CDR1 DFQATT and CDR2 SNEGSKA (reference sequence). This CDR3 comprises 14 residues. The CDR3 loop is CSAPPARSSYEQYF. DNA for the CDR3: TGCAGTGCTCCTCCAGCCCGTAGCTCCTACGAGCAGTACTTC.

Ten or more counts support this clonotype. This chain connects TRBV11-1 to TRBJ2-5, with no clear D. Between the trimmed V and J ends, which lost 5 bases and 3 bases, there was a span of 13 bases. The CDR3 covers 14 residues. CDR1 SGHAT and CDR2 FQDESV come from the germline V gene (reference sequence). The CDR3 DNA is TGTGCCAGCAGCCCTCCGTCTAATAAAGAGACCCAGTACTTC. It translates to CASSPPSNKETQYF.

This clonotype was seen ten or more times. The chain links TRBV29-1 to TRBJ2-7; D not certain. Between the trimmed V and J ends, which lost 1 base and 2 bases, there was a span of 18 bases. The germline V gene encodes CDR1 SQVTM and CDR2 ANQGSEA. The CDR3 contains 16 residues. In DNA form, the CDR3 reads TGCAGCGTTGAAGGAGCGCCGGACCAACTAACCTACGAGCAGTACTTC. The encoded protein is CSVEGAPDQLTYEQYF.

In this sample, this clonotype turned up many times. The V gene is TRBV20-1, the J gene TRBJ1-2, with 7 bases identical to TRBD1. Germline V gives CDR1 DFQATT, CDR2 SNEGSKA (reference sequence). Trimming took 6 bases from V and 4 from J; bases not matched to a gene: 5. This CDR3 comprises 12 residues. CDR3 in DNA: TGCAGTGCCCCGGGACAGCTCTATGGCTACACCTTC. Translating gives CSAPGQLYGYTF.

This clonotype was seen ten or more times. The chain combines TRBV27 with TRBJ1-2; 7 bases map to TRBD1. The V gene end was trimmed by 4 bases and the J gene end by 4 bases; junction bases not matched to a gene: 9. Germline V gene lookup returns CDR1 MNHEY and CDR2 SMNVEV (reference sequence). The CDR3 extends over 15 amino acids. DNA of the CDR3: TGTGCCAGCAGTTCTCTTGGGACAGCGATCTATGGCTACACCTTC. Its translation is CASSSLGTAIYGYTF.

Only a few counts were recorded for this clonotype. The rearrangement joins TRBV6-2 or TRBV6-3 to TRBJ2-7; possibly TRBD1 or TRBD2 for D (5 bases each). Germline lookup yields CDR1 MNHEY and CDR2 SVGEGT. This CDR3 comprises 18 residues. V dropped 1 base and J dropped 6 bases, with 25 bases sitting between them. CDR3 amino acids: CASSYFGAQDVGYGEQYF. The CDR3 nucleotides read TGTGCCAGCAGTTACTTCGGGGCGCAAGATGTGGGCTACGGCGAGCAGTACTTC.

In this sample, this clonotype turned up many times. This chain joins TRBV7-9 and TRBJ1-1; D may be TRBD1 (5 bases). The V end was cut by 1 base, the J end by 4 bases, with 13 bases between. CDR3 length: 15 residues. Germline values: CDR1 SEHNR, CDR2 FQNEAQ (reference sequence). CDR3 sequence: CASSLVQGYSTEAFF. Here the CDR3 DNA reads TGTGCCAGCAGCTTAGTTCAGGGTTATAGCACTGAAGCTTTCTTT. Full variable domain (rest looked up from reference TRBV7-9 and TRBJ1-1): DTGVSQNPRHKITKRGQNVTFRCDPISEHNRLYWYRQTLGQGPEFLTYFQNEAQLEKSRLLSDRFSAERPKGSFSTLEIQRTEQGDSAMYLCASSLVQGYSTEAFFGQGTRLTVV.

This clonotype was counted at least ten times. The CDR3 region has the DNA TGCGCCAGCACTAGGGCAGGGGCAAAAGAAAAACTGTTTTTT. Encoded protein: CASTRAGAKEKLFF. The chain recombines TRBV4-1 with TRBJ1-4, with TRBD1 as a possible D gene (6 bases). Germline CDR1 is MGHRA and CDR2 is YSYEKL. Trimming stripped 7 bases from V and 8 bases from J, with 17 bases between. This CDR3 comprises 14 residues.